The entry below describes one T cell receptor (beta chain). As yet, its antigen is unknown. These data come from a study of cytomegalovirus exposure and HLA in healthy donors. This CDR3 has 15 amino acids. Germline V CDR1 and CDR2: SGHRS, YFSETQ. The V segment lost 4 bases and the J segment 5 bases; nucleotides outside the gene matches: 10. The study, taken as a whole, reports: In a later analysis, at a false discovery rate of 0.05, roughly 16,000 TCR beta sequences matched HLA alleles.

Researchers ran the PCR with 60 Vbeta and 13 Jbeta primers. Authors' analysis steps: In a later analysis, around 10 million of about 80 million unique beta chains occurred in at least two donors. Sequencing was performed with immunoSEQ multiplex PCR; in TCRdb, only in-frame clones are kept and a portion is missing. The V and J calls and clone size come from that table; D and trimming were worked out from the DNA. Of under 250,000 clones listed, about 84% are singletons. The V and J genes are TRBV5-1 and TRBJ2-7; 9 nucleotides match TRBD2. The specimen was PBMCs. This TCR was sampled from a human donor in good health. CDR3 sequence reads: CASSLGVAGAHEQYF. The CDR3 DNA reads TGCGCCAGCAGCCTTGGGGTAGCGGGAGCACACGAGCAGTACTTC.